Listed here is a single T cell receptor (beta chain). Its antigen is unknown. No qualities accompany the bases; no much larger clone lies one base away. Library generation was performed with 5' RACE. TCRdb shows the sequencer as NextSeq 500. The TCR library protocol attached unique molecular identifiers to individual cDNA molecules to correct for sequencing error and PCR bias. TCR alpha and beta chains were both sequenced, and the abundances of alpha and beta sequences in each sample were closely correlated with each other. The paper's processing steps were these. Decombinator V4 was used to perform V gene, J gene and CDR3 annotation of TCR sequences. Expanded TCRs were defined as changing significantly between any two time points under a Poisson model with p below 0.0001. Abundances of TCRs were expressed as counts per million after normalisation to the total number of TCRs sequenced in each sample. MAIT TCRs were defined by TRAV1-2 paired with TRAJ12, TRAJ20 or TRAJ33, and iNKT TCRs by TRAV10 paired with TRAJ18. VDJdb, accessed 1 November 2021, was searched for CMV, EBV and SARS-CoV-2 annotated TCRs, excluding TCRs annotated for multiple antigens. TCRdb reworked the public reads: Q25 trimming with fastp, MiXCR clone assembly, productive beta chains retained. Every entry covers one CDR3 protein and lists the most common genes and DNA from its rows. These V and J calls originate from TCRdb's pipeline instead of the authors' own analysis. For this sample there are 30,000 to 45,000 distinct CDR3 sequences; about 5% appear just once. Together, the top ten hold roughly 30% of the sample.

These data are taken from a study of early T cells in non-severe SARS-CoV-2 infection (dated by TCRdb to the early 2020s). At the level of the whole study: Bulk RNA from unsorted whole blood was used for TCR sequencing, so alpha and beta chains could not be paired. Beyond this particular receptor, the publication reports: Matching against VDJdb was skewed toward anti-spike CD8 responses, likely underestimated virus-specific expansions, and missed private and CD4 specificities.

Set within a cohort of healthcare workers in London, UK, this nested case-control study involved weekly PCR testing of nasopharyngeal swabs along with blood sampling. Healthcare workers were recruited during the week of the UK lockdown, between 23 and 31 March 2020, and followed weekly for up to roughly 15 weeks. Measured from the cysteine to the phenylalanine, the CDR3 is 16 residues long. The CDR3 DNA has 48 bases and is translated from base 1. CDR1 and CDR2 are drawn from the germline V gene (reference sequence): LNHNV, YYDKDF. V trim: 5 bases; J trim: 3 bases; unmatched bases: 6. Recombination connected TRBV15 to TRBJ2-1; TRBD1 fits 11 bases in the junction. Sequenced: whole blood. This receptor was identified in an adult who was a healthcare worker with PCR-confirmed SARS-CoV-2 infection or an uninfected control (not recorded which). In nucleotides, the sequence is TGTGCCACCAGCCGAGGACAGGGGGCCGGCTACAATGAGCAGTTCTTC. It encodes CATSRGQGAGYNEQFF.